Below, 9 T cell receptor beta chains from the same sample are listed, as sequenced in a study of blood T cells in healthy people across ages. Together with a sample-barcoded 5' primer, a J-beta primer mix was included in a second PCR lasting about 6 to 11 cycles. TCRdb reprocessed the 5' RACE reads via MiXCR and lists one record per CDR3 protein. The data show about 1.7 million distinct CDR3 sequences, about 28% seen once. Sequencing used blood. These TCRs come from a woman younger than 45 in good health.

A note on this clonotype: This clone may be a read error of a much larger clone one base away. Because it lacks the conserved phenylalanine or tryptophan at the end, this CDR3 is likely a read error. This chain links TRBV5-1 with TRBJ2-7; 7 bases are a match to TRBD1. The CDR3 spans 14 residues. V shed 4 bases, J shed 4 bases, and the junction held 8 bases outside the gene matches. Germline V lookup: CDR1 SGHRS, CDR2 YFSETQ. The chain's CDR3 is CASSHDRDPYEQYS. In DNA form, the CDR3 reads TGCGCCAGCAGCCACGACAGGGATCCTTACGAGCAGTACTCC.

This CDR3 is CASSTRGYALHF. CDR3 in DNA: TGTGCCAGCAGTACGAGGGGGTATGCCCTCCACTTT. J is TRBJ1-6 and V is TRBV5-6; weak D call: TRBD1 (6 bases). The CDR3 length is 12 residues. The ends were cut back, 5 bases at V and 14 bases at J, with 14 bases in the middle. Germline CDR1 SGHDT, CDR2 YYEEEE. Full variable domain (rest looked up from reference TRBV5-6 and TRBJ1-6): DAGVTQSPTHLIKTRGQQVTLRCSPKSGHDTVSWYQQALGQGPQFIFQYYEEEERQRGNFPDRFSGHQFPNYSSELNVNALLLGDSALYLCASSTRGYALHFGNGTRLTVT.

CDR3 amino acids: CASSATGGPGNEQFF. The CDR3 DNA is TGTGCCAGCAGCGCCACCGGGGGCCCGGGGAATGAGCAGTTCTTC. J is TRBJ2-1 and V is TRBV9; perhaps D is TRBD1 or TRBD2 (6 bases each). The V end was cut by 3 bases, the J end by 7 bases, with 17 bases between. The germline CDR1 and CDR2 sequences are SGDLS and YYNGEE. The CDR3 extends over 15 amino acids.

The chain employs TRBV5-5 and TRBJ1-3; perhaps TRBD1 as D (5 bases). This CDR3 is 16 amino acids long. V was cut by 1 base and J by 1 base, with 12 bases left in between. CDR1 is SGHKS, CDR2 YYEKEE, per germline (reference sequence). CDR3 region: CASSLIRVQSGNTIYF. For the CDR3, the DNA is TGTGCCAGCAGCTTGATCAGGGTGCAATCTGGAAACACCATATATTTT.

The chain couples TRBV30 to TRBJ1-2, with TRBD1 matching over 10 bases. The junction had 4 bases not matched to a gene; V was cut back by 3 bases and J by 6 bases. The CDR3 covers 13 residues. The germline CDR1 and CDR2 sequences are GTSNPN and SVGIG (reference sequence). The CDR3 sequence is CAWRGQGVDGYTF. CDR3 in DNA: TGTGCCTGGAGAGGACAGGGGGTAGATGGCTACACCTTC.

CDR3 in amino acids: CASSSGGGRAHEQFF. CDR3 bases: TGTGCCAGCAGTTCAGGGGGCGGGAGGGCCCATGAGCAGTTCTTC. The chain joins TRBV12-3 or TRBV12-4 to TRBJ2-1, with D perhaps matching TRBD2 (9 bases). Trimming removed 4 bases from V and 8 bases from J, with 18 bases in between. This CDR3 comprises 15 residues.

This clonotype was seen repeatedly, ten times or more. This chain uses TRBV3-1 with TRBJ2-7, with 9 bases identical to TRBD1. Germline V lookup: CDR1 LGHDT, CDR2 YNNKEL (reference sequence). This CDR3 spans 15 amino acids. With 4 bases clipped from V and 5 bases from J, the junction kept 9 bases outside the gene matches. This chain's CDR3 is CASSLMGTGSHEQYF. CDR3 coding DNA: TGTGCCAGCAGCCTGATGGGGACAGGGAGTCACGAGCAGTACTTC.

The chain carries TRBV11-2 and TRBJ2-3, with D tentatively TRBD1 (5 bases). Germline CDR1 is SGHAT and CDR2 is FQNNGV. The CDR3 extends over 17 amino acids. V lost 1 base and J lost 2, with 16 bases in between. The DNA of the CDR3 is TGTGCCAGCAGCTTAGGGACACTAATTTCGCACACAGATACGCAGTATTTT. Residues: CASSLGTLISHTDTQYF. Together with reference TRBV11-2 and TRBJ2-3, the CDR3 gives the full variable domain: EAGVAQSPRYKIIEKRQSVAFWCNPISGHATLYWYQQILGQGPKLLIQFQNNGVVDDSQLPKDRFSAERLKGVDSTLKIQPAKLEDSAVYLCASSLGTLISHTDTQYFGPGTRLTVL.

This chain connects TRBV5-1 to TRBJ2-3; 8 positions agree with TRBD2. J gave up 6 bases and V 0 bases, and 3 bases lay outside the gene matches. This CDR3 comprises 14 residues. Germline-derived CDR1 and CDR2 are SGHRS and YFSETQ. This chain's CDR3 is CASSLAVAGDTQYF. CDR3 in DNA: TGCGCCAGCAGCTTGGCCGTAGCGGGGGATACGCAGTATTTT.